This T cell receptor (beta chain) is from a study of read filtering for tumor transcriptome and immune sequencing. Study-wide background: RNA-seq yielded only roughly 75 to 1,300 TCR reads, IR-seq about 4 to 10.27 million.

Every patient had bone marrow sampled while the disease was active. This clonotype was recorded at least ten times. Its antigen is currently unknown. One junction end does not reproduce the germline sequence, and a read error may be involved. From 400 to 450 ng of RNA, a library with molecular barcoded alpha/delta and beta/gamma adaptors was made. One entry per CDR3 protein results from TCRdb running MiXCR on the reads. The sample lists fewer than 100,000 distinct CDR3 sequences, 12% occurring once. CDR3 length: 13 amino acids. The V gene's germline CDR1 is SGHAT and CDR2 FQDESV (reference sequence). Study-level points and caveats: IR-seq captured clonotypes deeper and more reliably than RNA-seq. The CD138-negative fraction was mixed bone marrow immune cells, not pure T cells.

This clonotype was sampled from a donor aged 40 or older with multiple myeloma. The genes are TRBV11-1 and TRBJ2-2, with a tentative D call TRBD2 (5 bases). Sequenced: a population of CD138-negative cells sorted from bone marrow. The chain's CDR3 is CASRLARTGELFF. CDR3 bases: TGTGCCAGCAGGTTAGCGAGGACCGGGGAGCTGTTTTTT.